One sample yielded the 7 T cell receptor beta chains listed below, sequenced in a study of T cell clones after liver transplantation. Using immunoSEQ multiplex PCR, the repertoire was profiled, and TCRdb retains in-frame clones only, with some absent. The sample consists of roughly 120,000 clones, around nine tenths of them appearing once. Material: CD4+ T cells from blood, obtained 12 months after liver transplant. The origin of the receptors is a human patient who received a liver transplant. Among the T cells, some may be from the graft donor.

The rearrangement joins TRBV29-1 to TRBJ2-1; 7 bases agree with TRBD2. The CDR3 consists of 15 residues. Germline lookup yields CDR1 SQVTM and CDR2 ANQGSEA. V dropped 7 bases and J dropped 0; count of bases not matched to a gene: 9. CDR3 loop: CSGGRGGSSYNEQFF. CDR3 DNA sequence: TGCAGCGGTGGCCGGGGCGGGAGCTCCTACAATGAGCAGTTCTTC.

The chain recombines TRBV5-4 with TRBJ2-7; D could derive from TRBD1 or TRBD2 (5 bases each). Looked up from germline, CDR1 is SGHNT and CDR2 is YYREEE (reference sequence). V gave up 4 bases and J gave up 9 bases, with 14 bases separating them. The CDR3 runs to 12 residues. CDR3 protein: CASSLRGQGQYF. Here the CDR3 DNA reads TGTGCCAGCAGCCTCCGGGGTCAGGGGCAGTACTTC.

This sequence joins TRBV28 and TRBJ2-7; 8 bases are shared with TRBD2. There are 16 residues in the CDR3. The V gene's germline CDR1 is MDHEN and CDR2 SYDVKM. Unmatched junction bases numbered 11, after V lost 7 bases and J lost 0 bases. CDR3 amino acids: CASTQTGGTGSYEQYF. CDR3 sequence (DNA): TGTGCCAGCACCCAAACGGGGGGGACGGGCTCCTACGAGCAGTACTTC.

The CDR3 spells CASTTAGGVETQYF. The CDR3 coding sequence is TGTGCCAGCACGACGGCAGGGGGTGTCGAGACCCAGTACTTC. The rearrangement uses TRBV28 and TRBJ2-5, with 7 bases fitting TRBD1. V was pared by 7 bases and J by 5 bases, with 10 bases of the junction left unmatched. Germline V lookup: CDR1 MDHEN, CDR2 SYDVKM. The CDR3 spans 14 residues.

V gene TRBV27 combines with J gene TRBJ1-5; tentative D call: TRBD1 (5 bases). The CDR3 spans 14 residues. The V end was cut by 5 bases, the J end by 7 bases, with 15 bases between. CDR1 is MNHEY and CDR2 is SMNVEV in the germline V gene (reference sequence). The CDR3 sequence: CASSPYTGTQPQHF. In DNA, the CDR3 is TGTGCCAGCAGTCCTTATACCGGGACCCAGCCCCAGCATTTT.

The chain uses TRBV5-4 and TRBJ2-3; 8 bases line up with TRBD2. The length of the CDR3 is 15 residues. After removal of 4 bases from V and 2 bases from J, the junction contained 6 bases not matched to a gene. Germline loops: CDR1 SGHNT, CDR2 YYREEE (reference sequence). The CDR3 DNA reads TGTGCCAGCAGCGAGGGACTAGGTTACACAGATACGCAGTATTTT. Translated: CASSEGLGYTDTQYF.

This clone has only one observation. The chain is built from TRBV10-3 and TRBJ2-7; D is possibly TRBD1 (5 bases). The V end was cut by 10 bases, the J end by 7 bases, with 17 bases between. Per germline, CDR1 ENHRY and CDR2 SYGVKD. The CDR3 is 12 amino acids. The CDR3 sequence is CASTAGPKEQYF. In nucleotides, the CDR3 is TGTGCCAGCACTGCAGGGCCTAAAGAGCAGTACTTC.